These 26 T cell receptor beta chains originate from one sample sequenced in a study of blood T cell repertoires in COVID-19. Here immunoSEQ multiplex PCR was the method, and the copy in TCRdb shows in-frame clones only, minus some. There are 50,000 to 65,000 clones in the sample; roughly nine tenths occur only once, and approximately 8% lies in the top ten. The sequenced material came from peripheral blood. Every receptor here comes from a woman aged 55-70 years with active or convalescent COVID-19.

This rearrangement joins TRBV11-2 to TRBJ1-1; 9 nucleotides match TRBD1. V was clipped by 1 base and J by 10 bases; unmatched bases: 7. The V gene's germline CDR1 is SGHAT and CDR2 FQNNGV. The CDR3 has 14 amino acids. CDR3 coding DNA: TGTGCCAGCAGCTTAGGGTTTGGGGGACAGGGAGCTTTCTTT. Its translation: CASSLGFGGQGAFF.

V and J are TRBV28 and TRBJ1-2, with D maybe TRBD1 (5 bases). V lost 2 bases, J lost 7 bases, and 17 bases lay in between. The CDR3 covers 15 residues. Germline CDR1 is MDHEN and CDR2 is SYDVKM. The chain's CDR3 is CASSLPDRGMSGYTF. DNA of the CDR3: TGTGCCAGCAGTTTACCCGACCGGGGGATGAGTGGCTACACCTTC.

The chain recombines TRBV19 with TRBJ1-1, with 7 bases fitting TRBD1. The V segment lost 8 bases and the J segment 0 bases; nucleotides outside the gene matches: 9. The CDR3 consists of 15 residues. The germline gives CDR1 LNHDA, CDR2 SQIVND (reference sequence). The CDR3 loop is CASSKTGSLNTEAFF. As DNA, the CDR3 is TGTGCCAGTTCCAAGACAGGGAGCTTGAACACTGAAGCTTTCTTT.

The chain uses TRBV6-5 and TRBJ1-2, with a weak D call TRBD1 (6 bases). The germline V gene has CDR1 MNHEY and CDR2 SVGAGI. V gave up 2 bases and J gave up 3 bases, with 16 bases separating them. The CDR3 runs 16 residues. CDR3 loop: CASSYIPGTKDYGYTF. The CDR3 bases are TGTGCCAGCAGTTACATCCCCGGGACAAAAGACTATGGCTACACCTTC.

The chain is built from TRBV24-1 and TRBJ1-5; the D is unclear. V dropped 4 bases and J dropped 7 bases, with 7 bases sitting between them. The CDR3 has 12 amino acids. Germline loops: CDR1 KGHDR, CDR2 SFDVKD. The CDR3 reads CATSDGGQPQHF. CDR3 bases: TGTGCCACCAGTGACGGCGGGCAGCCCCAGCATTTT.

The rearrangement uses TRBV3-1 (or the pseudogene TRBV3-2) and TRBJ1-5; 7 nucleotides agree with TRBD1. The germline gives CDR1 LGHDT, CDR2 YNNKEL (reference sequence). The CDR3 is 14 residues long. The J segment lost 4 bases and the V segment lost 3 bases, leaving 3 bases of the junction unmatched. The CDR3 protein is CASSQQGENQPQHF. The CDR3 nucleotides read TGTGCCAGCAGCCAGCAGGGGGAAAATCAGCCCCAGCATTTT.

Here the CDR3 DNA reads TGCGCCAGCAGCTGGCAAACTAGCGGGAATGAGCAGTTCTTC. Protein sequence: CASSWQTSGNEQFF. The rearrangement joins TRBV5-1 to TRBJ2-1; TRBD2 matches at 9 bases. The length of the CDR3 is 14 residues. The trim removed 3 bases at V and 7 bases at J, leaving 5 bases unmatched. Germline assignment: CDR1 SGHRS and CDR2 YFSETQ.

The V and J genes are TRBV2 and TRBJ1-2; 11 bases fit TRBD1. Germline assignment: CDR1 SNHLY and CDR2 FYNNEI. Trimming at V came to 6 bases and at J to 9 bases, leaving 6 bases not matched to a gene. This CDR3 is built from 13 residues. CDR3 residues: CASRGTGGSSYTF. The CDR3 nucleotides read TGTGCCAGCAGGGGGACAGGGGGGAGTAGCTACACCTTC.

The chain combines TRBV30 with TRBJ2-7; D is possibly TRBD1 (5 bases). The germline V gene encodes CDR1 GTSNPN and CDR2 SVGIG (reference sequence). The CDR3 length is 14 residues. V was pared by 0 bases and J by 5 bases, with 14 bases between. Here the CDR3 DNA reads TGTGCCTGGAGTGTAGGGGTCCGGGCCCACGAGCAGTACTTC. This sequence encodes CAWSVGVRAHEQYF.

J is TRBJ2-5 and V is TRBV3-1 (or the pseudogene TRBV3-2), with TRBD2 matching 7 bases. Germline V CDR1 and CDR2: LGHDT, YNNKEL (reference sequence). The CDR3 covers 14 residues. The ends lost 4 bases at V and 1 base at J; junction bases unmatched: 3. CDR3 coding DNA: TGTGCCAGCAGCCCAAGGACTAGCCAAGAGACCCAGTACTTC. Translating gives CASSPRTSQETQYF.

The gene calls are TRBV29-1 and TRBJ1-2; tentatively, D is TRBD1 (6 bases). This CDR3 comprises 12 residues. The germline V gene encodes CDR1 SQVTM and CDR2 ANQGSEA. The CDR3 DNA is TGCACCACCGAAACAGGGAAATATGGCTACACCTTC. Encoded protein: CTTETGKYGYTF.

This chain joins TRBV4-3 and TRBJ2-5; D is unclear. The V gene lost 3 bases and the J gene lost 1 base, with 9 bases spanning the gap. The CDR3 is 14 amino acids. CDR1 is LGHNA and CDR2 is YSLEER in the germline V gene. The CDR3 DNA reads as TGCGCCAGCAGCCAGTCAACCAGCCAAGAGACCCAGTACTTC. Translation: CASSQSTSQETQYF.

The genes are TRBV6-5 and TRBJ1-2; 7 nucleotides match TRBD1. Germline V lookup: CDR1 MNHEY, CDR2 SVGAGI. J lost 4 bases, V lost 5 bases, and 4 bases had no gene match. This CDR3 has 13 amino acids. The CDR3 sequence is CASSPRDSYGYTF. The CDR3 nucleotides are TGTGCCAGCAGTCCCCGGGACAGCTATGGCTACACCTTC.

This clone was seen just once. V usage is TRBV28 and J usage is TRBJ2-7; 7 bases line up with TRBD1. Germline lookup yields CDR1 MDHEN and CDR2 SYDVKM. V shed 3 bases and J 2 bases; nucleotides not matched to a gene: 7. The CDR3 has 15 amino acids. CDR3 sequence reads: CASSFPGDRAYEQYF. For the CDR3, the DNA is TGTGCCAGCAGTTTCCCCGGGGACAGAGCCTACGAGCAGTACTTC.

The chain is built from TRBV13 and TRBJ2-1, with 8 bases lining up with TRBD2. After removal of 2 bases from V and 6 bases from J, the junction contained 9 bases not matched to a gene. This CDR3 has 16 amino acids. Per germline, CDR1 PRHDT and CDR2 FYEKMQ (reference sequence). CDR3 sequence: CASSLHGTRGSNEQFF. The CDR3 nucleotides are TGTGCCAGCAGCTTACACGGGACTAGGGGCTCCAATGAGCAGTTCTTC.

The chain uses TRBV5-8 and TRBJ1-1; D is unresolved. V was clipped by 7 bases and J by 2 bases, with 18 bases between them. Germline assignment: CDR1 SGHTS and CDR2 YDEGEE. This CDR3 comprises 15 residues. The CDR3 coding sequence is TGTGCCAGCTCCCCGGGTCTTCCGGGAAACACTGAAGCTTTCTTT. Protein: CASSPGLPGNTEAFF.

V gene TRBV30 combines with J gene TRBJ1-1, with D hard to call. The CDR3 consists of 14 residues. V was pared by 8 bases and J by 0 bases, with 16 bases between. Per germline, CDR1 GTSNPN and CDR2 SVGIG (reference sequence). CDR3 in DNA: TGTGCCCAGCAGCGAGCCCTCATGAACACTGAAGCTTTCTTT. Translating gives CAQQRALMNTEAFF.

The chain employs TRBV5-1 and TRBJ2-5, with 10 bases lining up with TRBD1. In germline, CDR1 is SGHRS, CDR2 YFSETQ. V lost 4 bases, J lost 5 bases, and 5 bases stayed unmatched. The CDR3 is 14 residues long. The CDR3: CASSGTGVGETQYF. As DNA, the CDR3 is TGCGCCAGCAGCGGGACAGGGGTGGGGGAGACCCAGTACTTC.

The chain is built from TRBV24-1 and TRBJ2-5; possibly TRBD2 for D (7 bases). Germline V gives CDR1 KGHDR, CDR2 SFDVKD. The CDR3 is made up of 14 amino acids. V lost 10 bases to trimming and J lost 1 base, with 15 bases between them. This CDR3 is CATSYGGAQETQYF. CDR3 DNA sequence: TGTGCCACTTCTTATGGGGGGGCCCAAGAGACCCAGTACTTC.

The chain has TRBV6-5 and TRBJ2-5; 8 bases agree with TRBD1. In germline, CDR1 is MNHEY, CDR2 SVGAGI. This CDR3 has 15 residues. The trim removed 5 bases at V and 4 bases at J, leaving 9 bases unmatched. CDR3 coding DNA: TGTGCCAGCAGTCCCCGACAGGGGAAGAGAGAGACCCAGTACTTC. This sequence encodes CASSPRQGKRETQYF.

CDR3 bases: TGCGCCAGCAGCACGGAGGGACGGATCGATCAGCCCCAGCATTTT. The encoded protein is CASSTEGRIDQPQHF. The chain carries TRBV5-1 and TRBJ1-5, with a possible D match to TRBD1 (5 bases). CDR1 and CDR2 (germline): SGHRS, YFSETQ. The CDR3 is made up of 15 amino acids. Between the trimmed V and J ends, which lost 4 bases and 5 bases, there was a span of 16 bases.

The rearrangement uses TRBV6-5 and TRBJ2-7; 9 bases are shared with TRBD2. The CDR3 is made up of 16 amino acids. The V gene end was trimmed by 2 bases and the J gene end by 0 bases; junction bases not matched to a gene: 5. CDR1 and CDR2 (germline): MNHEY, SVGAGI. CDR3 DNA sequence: TGTGCCAGCAGTTACACTGGGACTAGCAGCTCCTACGAGCAGTACTTC. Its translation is CASSYTGTSSSYEQYF.

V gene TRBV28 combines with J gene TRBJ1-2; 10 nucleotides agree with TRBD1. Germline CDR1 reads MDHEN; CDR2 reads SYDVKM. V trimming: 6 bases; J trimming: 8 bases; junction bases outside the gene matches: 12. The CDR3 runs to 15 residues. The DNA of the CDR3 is TGTGCCAGCAGCACAAACGGACAGGGGGTTGAGGGCTACACCTTC. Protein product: CASSTNGQGVEGYTF.

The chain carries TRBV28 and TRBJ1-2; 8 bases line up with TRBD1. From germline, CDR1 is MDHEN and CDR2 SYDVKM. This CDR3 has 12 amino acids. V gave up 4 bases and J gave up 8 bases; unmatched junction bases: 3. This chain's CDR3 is CASSSGQGGYTF. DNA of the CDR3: TGTGCCAGCAGTTCCGGACAGGGCGGCTACACCTTC.

The CDR3 sequence is CASSVASEGSQETQYF. CDR3 nucleotides: TGTGCCAGCAGCGTAGCTTCAGAGGGCAGTCAAGAGACCCAGTACTTC. The V call is TRBV9, the J call TRBJ2-5; D is perhaps TRBD2 (5 bases). The V end lost 0 bases, the J end lost 2 bases, and 14 bases lay between the germline ends. CDR1 SGDLS and CDR2 YYNGEE come from the germline V gene. The CDR3 runs to 16 residues.

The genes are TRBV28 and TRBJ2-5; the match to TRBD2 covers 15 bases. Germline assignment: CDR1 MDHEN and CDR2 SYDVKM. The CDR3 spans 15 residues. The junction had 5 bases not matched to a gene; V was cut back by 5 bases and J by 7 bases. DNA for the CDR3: TGTGCCAGCAGTAAGGGACTAGCGGGGGGTGGGACCCAGTACTTC. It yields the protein CASSKGLAGGGTQYF.